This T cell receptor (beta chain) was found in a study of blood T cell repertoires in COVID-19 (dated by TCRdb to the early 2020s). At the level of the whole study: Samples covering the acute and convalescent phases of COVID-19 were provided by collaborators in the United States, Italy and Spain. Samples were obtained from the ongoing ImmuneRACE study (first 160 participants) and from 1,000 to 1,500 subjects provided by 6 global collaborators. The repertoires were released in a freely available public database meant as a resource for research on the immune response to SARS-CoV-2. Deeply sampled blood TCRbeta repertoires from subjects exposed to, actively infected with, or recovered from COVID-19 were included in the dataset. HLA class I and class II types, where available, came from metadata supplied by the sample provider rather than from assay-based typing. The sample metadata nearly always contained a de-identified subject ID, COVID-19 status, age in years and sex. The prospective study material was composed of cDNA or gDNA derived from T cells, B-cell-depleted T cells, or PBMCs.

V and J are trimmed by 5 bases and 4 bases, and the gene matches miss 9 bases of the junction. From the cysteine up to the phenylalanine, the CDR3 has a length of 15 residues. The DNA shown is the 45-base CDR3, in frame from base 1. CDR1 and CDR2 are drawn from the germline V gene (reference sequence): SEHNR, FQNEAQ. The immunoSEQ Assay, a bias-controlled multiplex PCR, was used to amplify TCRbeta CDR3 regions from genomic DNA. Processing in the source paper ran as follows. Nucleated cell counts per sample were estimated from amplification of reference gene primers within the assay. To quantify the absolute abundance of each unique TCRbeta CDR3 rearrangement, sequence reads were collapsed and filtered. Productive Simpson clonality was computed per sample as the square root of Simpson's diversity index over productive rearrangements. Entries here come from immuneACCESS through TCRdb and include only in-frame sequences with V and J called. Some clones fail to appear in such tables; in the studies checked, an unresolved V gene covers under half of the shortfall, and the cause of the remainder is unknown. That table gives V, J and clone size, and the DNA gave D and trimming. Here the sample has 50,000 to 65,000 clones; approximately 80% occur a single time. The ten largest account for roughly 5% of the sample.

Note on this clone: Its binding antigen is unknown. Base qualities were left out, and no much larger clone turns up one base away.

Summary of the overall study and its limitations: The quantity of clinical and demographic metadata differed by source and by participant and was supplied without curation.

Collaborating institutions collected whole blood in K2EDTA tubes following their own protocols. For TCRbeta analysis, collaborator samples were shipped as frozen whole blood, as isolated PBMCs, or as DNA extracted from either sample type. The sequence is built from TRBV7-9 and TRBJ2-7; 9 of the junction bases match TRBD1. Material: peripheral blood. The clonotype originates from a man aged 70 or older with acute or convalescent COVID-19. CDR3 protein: CASSLQGTGFYEQYF. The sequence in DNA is TGTGCCAGCAGCCTACAAGGGACAGGGTTTTACGAGCAGTACTTC. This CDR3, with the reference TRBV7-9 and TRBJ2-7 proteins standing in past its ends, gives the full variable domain DTGVSQNPRHKITKRGQNVTFRCDPISEHNRLYWYRQTLGQGPEFLTYFQNEAQLEKSRLLSDRFSAERPKGSFSTLEIQRTEQGDSAMYLCASSLQGTGFYEQYFGPGTRLTVT.